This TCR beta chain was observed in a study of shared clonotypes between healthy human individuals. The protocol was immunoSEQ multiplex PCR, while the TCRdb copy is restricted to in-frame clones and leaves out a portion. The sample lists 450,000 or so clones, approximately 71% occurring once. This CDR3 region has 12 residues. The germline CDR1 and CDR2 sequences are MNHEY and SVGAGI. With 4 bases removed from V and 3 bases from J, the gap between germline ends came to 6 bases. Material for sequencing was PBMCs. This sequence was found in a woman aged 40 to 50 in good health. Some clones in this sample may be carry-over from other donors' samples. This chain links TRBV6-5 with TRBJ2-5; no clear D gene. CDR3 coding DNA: TGTGCCAGCAGTTCCACAGAAGAGACCCAGTACTTC. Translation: CASSSTEETQYF.